The TCR beta chain described here comes from a study of OX40 agonist ivuxolimab in advanced cancers. The CDR3 loop spans 16 amino acids. Germline values: CDR1 SSHAT, CDR2 FNYEAQ (reference sequence). Profiling relied on immunoSEQ multiplex PCR, and the TCRdb table lists in-frame clones only, not all of them. The sample includes 79,000 or so clones, about 90% of them seen just once. As for this clone: Sequence at one end of the junction differs from germline and may be a read error.

The TCR originated in an adult with an advanced solid tumor such as melanoma, head and neck, liver or kidney cancer. This chain connects TRBV7-7 to TRBJ2-5, with 16 nucleotides matching TRBD2. Specimen: CD4+ or CD8+ T cells sorted from blood, collected in a trial of the OX40 agonist ivuxolimab. The CDR3 coding sequence is TGTGCTAGCAGCTCAGGGACTAGCGGGGGGGCTGAGACCCAGTACTTC. Protein: CASSSGTSGGAETQYF.